Sequencing of this TCR beta chain was carried out in a study of blood T cell repertoires in COVID-19. Study-level information: Sites across the United States, Italy and Spain contributed samples from acute and convalescent COVID-19. From T cells, B-cell-depleted T cells, or PBMCs came the material, which was cDNA or gDNA.

Trimming took off 5 bases at V and 5 bases at J, with 15 bases between the two ends. CDR3 size: 14 residues. Looked up from germline, CDR1 is SGHAT and CDR2 is FQNNGV. In the authors' workflow: Researchers report that nucleated cell counts were estimated from reference gene primer amplification. The protocol was immunoSEQ multiplex PCR, while the TCRdb copy is restricted to in-frame clones and leaves out a portion. V, J and clone size are taken as reported in that table, and D and trimming were inferred from the DNA itself. This sample has about 260,000 clones, with about 87% found just once. This chain links TRBV11-2 with TRBJ2-5; tentatively, D is TRBD2 (7 bases). Sequenced sample: peripheral blood. The source of this sequence is a man in his sixties who had recovered from COVID-19. DNA of the CDR3: TGTGCCAGCAGCCGGGGGGCTCTGGGGGAGACCCAGTACTTC. This codes for CASSRGALGETQYF.